Listed below are T cell receptor beta chains from one sample, sequenced in a study of glioma-infiltrating T cells. TCRdb passed the multiplex PCR reads through MiXCR, listing each CDR3 protein once. Of around 190,000 distinct CDR3 sequences detected, approximately 30% appear once; the ten largest clones hold about 19%. Sequencing used glioma tissue, nonneoplastic brain tissue, or PBMCs (not recorded which). Receptors originate from a human donor with low-grade glioma or glioblastoma, undergoing nonglioma brain surgery, or in good health (not recorded which). Each CDR3 is given with its conserved first and last residue. D genes are given only for firm matches. Size is stated for part of the rows, as once, few or many counts, or as a class when the clone is expanded.

clone size,J gene,D gene,V gene,CDR3 protein,CDR3 DNA
few,TRBJ1-2,.,TRBV19,CASSIKIFEGYGYTF,TGTGCCAGTAGTATTAAAATTTTCGAAGGCTATGGCTACACCTTC
many,TRBJ2-7,.,TRBV19,CASSMGDYEQYF,TGTGCCAGTAGTATGGGGGACTACGAGCAGTACTTC
many,TRBJ1-4,.,TRBV28,CASSLTGVQEKLFF,TGTGCCAGCAGTTTAACAGGAGTCCAAGAAAAACTGTTTTTT
.,TRBJ2-7,TRBD1,TRBV18,CASSPGGSIYEQYF,TGTGCCAGCTCGCCAGGGGGCAGTATCTACGAGCAGTACTTC
.,TRBJ2-3,.,TRBV2,CASSLRVSVTGTQYF,TGTGCCAGCAGCCTGAGGGTTTCGGTGACAGGTACGCAGTATTTT
.,TRBJ2-7,TRBD2,TRBV20-1,CSAILAGEQYF,TGCAGTGCTATACTAGCGGGGGAGCAGTACTTC
many,TRBJ1-2,.,TRBV4-1,CASSQASGANYGYTF,TGCGCCAGCAGCCAAGCGAGCGGAGCTAACTATGGCTACACCTTC
few,TRBJ1-1,TRBD1,TRBV5-1,CASSSEGQGARDTEAFF,TGCGCCAGCAGCTCCGAGGGACAGGGGGCAAGGGACACTGAAGCTTTCTTT
many,TRBJ2-5,.,TRBV4-2,CASSDSEETQYF,TGTGCCAGCAGTGACAGCGAAGAGACCCAGTACTTC
.,TRBJ2-5,TRBD2,TRBV5-1,CASSLGGGGGETQYF,TGCGCCAGCAGCTTGGGCGGGGGGGGAGGAGAGACCCAGTACTTC
many,TRBJ2-5,TRBD1,TRBV15,CATSRELTGVEETQYF,TGTGCCACCAGCAGAGAATTAACAGGGGTTGAGGAGACCCAGTACTTC
many,TRBJ1-5,.,TRBV7-2,CASSLRVGSNQPQHF,TGTGCCAGCAGCCTCAGGGTGGGGAGCAATCAGCCCCAGCATTTT
many,TRBJ2-7,TRBD2,TRBV29-1,CSGEWERDTYEQYF,TGCAGCGGCGAATGGGAGCGGGATACTTACGAGCAGTACTTC
few,TRBJ1-2,.,TRBV19,CASSMLIPNYGYTF,TGTGCCAGTAGTATGCTAATCCCTAACTATGGCTACACCTTC
many,TRBJ2-3,.,TRBV6-1,CASTRTDTQYF,TGTGCCAGCACGCGTACAGATACGCAGTATTTT
once,TRBJ1-6,.,TRBV5-6,CASTTPGEGSPLHF,TGTGCCAGCACCACCCCGGGGGAGGGATCACCCCTCCACTTT
many,TRBJ2-1,.,TRBV2,CASRGGAGRSTEQFF,TGTGCCAGCAGGGGGGGGGCGGGTCGCAGTACGGAGCAGTTCTTC
many,TRBJ1-4,.,TRBV6-2/TRBV6-3,CASSTPATNEKLFF,TGTGCCAGCAGTACTCCGGCAACTAATGAAAAACTGTTTTTT
many,TRBJ1-1,.,TRBV27,CASRTGIMNTEAFF,TGTGCCAGCAGAACAGGGATTATGAACACTGAAGCTTTCTTT
many,TRBJ2-5,.,TRBV11-2,CASSATPPETQYF,TGTGCCAGCAGCGCTACCCCCCCAGAGACCCAGTACTTC
.,TRBJ2-7,TRBD2,TRBV10-3,CATSGSEVYEQYF,TGTGCCACGAGCGGGAGTGAAGTTTACGAGCAGTACTTC
many,TRBJ2-2,TRBD2,TRBV20-1,CSASASSGRGIITGELFF,TGCAGTGCTAGCGCATCTAGCGGGAGGGGAATTATCACCGGGGAGCTGTTTTTT
.,TRBJ1-4,TRBD1,TRBV30,CAWSTGTGFNEKLFF,TGTGCCTGGAGTACCGGGACAGGGTTTAATGAAAAACTGTTTTTT
.,TRBJ2-1,TRBD2,TRBV19,CATQTSGDYNEQFF,TGTGCCACTCAAACTAGCGGGGATTACAATGAGCAGTTCTTC
few,TRBJ1-4,.,TRBV5-1,CASSPGTLAEKLFF,TGCGCCAGCAGCCCCGGGACACTGGCTGAAAAACTGTTTTTT
many,TRBJ1-2,TRBD1,TRBV27,CASSSHRSRGYGYTF,TGTGCCAGCAGTTCGCACAGGTCCAGGGGGTATGGCTACACCTTC
few,TRBJ1-6,.,TRBV12-3/TRBV12-4,CASSSSASPLHF,TGTGCCAGCAGCTCAAGTGCCTCACCCCTCCACTTT
.,TRBJ1-2,TRBD1,TRBV7-2,CASILGQGVYGYTF,TGTGCCAGCATCCTAGGACAGGGTGTTTATGGCTACACCTTC
many,TRBJ2-7,TRBD1,TRBV7-2,CASSRTGGLNEQYF,TGTGCCAGCAGCCGAACAGGGGGCTTGAACGAGCAGTACTTC
many,TRBJ2-3,.,TRBV4-2,CASSQDQGDTQYF,TGTGCCAGCAGCCAAGATCAGGGAGATACGCAGTATTTT
many,TRBJ1-1,.,TRBV10-3,CAISESLRGRRFRNTEAFF,TGTGCCATCAGTGAGTCACTCCGGGGGCGCAGGTTTCGGAACACTGAAGCTTTCTTT
many,TRBJ1-3,.,TRBV29-1,CSVQRGDTIYF,TGCAGCGTTCAAAGGGGAGACACCATATATTTT
.,TRBJ1-1,TRBD1,TRBV5-1,CASSSRQGQMNTEAFF,TGCGCCAGCAGCTCCAGACAGGGGCAGATGAACACTGAAGCTTTCTTT
many,TRBJ2-2,TRBD2,TRBV7-2,CASSSRLAGVSGELFF,TGTGCCAGCAGCTCCAGACTAGCGGGAGTCTCCGGGGAGCTGTTTTTT
.,TRBJ1-1,.,TRBV24-1,CSTSGIANTEAFF,TGTTCCACCAGTGGCATCGCGAACACTGAAGCTTTCTTT
many,TRBJ2-3,TRBD1,TRBV9,CASSVGGTVGTDTQYF,TGTGCCAGCAGCGTAGGGGGGACAGTGGGCACAGATACGCAGTATTTT
.,TRBJ2-7,.,TRBV4-3,CASSQTDLRAELSYEQYF,TGCGCCAGCAGCCAAACCGACCTCCGGGCTGAGCTCTCCTACGAGCAGTACTTC
few,TRBJ2-5,.,TRBV9,CASSVGYQETQYF,TGTGCCAGCAGCGTCGGGTACCAAGAGACCCAGTACTTC
many,TRBJ2-7,TRBD2,TRBV24-1,CATSTARSGSSYEQYF,TGTGCCACCTCAACGGCTCGTAGCGGGAGCTCCTACGAGCAGTACTTC
many,TRBJ1-1,.,TRBV2,CASSESRTENTEAFF,TGTGCCAGCAGTGAATCTCGGACGGAGAACACTGAAGCTTTCTTT
many,TRBJ2-7,.,TRBV7-9,CASSSSTKTYEQYF,TGTGCCAGCAGCTCATCGACTAAAACCTACGAGCAGTACTTC
many,TRBJ2-3,TRBD2,TRBV12-5,CASGFEREATDTQYF,TGTGCTAGTGGTTTCGAGCGGGAGGCCACAGATACGCAGTATTTT
many,TRBJ2-5,.,TRBV18,CASSPTTGETQYF,TGTGCCAGCTCACCTACGACGGGAGAGACCCAGTACTTC
.,TRBJ1-5,.,TRBV10-3,CAISEGKGVRSNQPQHF,TGTGCCATCAGTGAAGGGAAAGGGGTTCGGAGCAATCAGCCCCAGCATTTT
many,TRBJ2-7,TRBD1,TRBV20-1,CSAGTGGGGEQYF,TGCAGTGCTGGGACAGGGGGCGGAGGAGAGCAGTACTTC
many,TRBJ1-1,TRBD1,TRBV11-2,CASSLLPGQGNTEAFF,TGTGCCAGCAGTCTATTACCGGGACAGGGGAACACTGAAGCTTTCTTT
many,TRBJ2-7,.,TRBV20-1,CSAPSTYEQYF,TGCAGCGCGCCAAGTACCTACGAGCAGTACTTC
many,TRBJ1-6,TRBD1,TRBV19,CASSGRQGLNSPLHF,TGTGCCAGTAGTGGCCGACAGGGCCTTAATTCACCCCTCCACTTT
.,TRBJ2-1,.,TRBV7-9,CASSLVVRNYNEQFF,TGTGCCAGCAGCTTAGTTGTCAGAAACTACAATGAGCAGTTCTTC
many,TRBJ2-1,.,TRBV6-2/TRBV6-3,CASSYPRLGGYNEQFF,TGTGCCAGCAGTTACCCCCGACTGGGAGGTTACAATGAGCAGTTCTTC
many,TRBJ2-1,.,TRBV27,CASSRATGEQFF,TGTGCCAGCAGCCGGGCTACGGGGGAGCAGTTCTTC
many,TRBJ2-7,TRBD1,TRBV28,CASSSGSQGDYEQYF,TGTGCCAGCAGTTCCGGGTCGCAGGGGGACTACGAGCAGTACTTC
many,TRBJ2-1,TRBD2,TRBV12-3/TRBV12-4,CASSPRGERGNEQFF,TGTGCCAGCAGTCCCCGGGGGGAGCGGGGGAATGAGCAGTTCTTC